Each of the 24 T cell receptor beta chains below was sequenced from the same sample in a study of OX40 agonist ivuxolimab in advanced cancers. Sequencing used immunoSEQ multiplex PCR; TCRdb keeps in-frame clones, though not all of them. The sample has about 31,000 clones, 65% to 90% seen once. The sequencing here drew on CD4+ or CD8+ T cells sorted from blood, taken in a trial of the OX40 agonist ivuxolimab. The receptors stem from an adult with an advanced solid tumor such as melanoma, head and neck, liver or kidney cancer.

The chain employs TRBV14 and TRBJ2-7; the match to TRBD2 covers 9 bases. Per germline, CDR1 SGHDN and CDR2 FVKESK. With V trimmed by 5 bases and J by 6 bases, 8 bases remained unmatched. The CDR3 length is 14 residues. CDR3 amino acids: CASSRAGGPPEQYF. The CDR3 region has the DNA TGTGCCAGCAGCAGGGCGGGAGGGCCCCCCGAGCAGTACTTC.

This clone was recorded once. The CDR3 sequence is CASSPDGGHEQYF. The DNA for the CDR3 is TGTGCCAGCAGCCCGGACGGAGGCCACGAGCAGTACTTC. The rearrangement links TRBV7-8 to TRBJ2-7, with TRBD2 as a possible D gene (5 bases). This CDR3 is built from 13 residues. Germline V gives CDR1 SGHVS, CDR2 FQNEAQ. Deletions cut 5 bases from V and 5 bases from J, with 13 bases between. Full variable domain (missing parts from reference TRBV7-8 and TRBJ2-7): GAGVSQSPRYKVAKRGQDVALRCDPISGHVSLFWYQQALGQGPEFLTYFQNEAQLDKSGLPSDRFFAERPEGSVSTLKIQRTQQEDSAVYLCASSPDGGHEQYFGPGTRLTVT.

The V gene is TRBV28, the J gene TRBJ2-3, with D perhaps matching TRBD2 (5 bases). The CDR3 runs 17 residues. The germline V gene has CDR1 MDHEN and CDR2 SYDVKM. V lost 2 bases and J 0 bases, leaving 15 bases between the germline ends. The CDR3 DNA reads as TGTGCCAGCAGTTTAATCCCCGGACTCCGAAGCACAGATACGCAGTATTTT. Protein: CASSLIPGLRSTDTQYF.

This clone turned up a few times. V is TRBV27 and J is TRBJ1-6; 9 bases match TRBD1. Germline trimming cut 4 bases from V and 9 bases from J; bases unmatched to any gene: 4. There are 14 residues in the CDR3. The germline V gene encodes CDR1 MNHEY and CDR2 SMNVEV (reference sequence). The CDR3 DNA is TGTGCCAGCAGTTCCGGGACAGGGAGTTCACCCCTCCACTTT. Its protein product is CASSSGTGSSPLHF.

The CDR3 DNA sequence: TGTGCCAGCAGTTTATCTTTACTAGCGGGAGACGAGCAGTACTTC. As protein: CASSLSLLAGDEQYF. The rearrangement links TRBV27 to TRBJ2-7, with 11 positions matching TRBD2. V shed 0 bases and J 5 bases; nucleotides not matched to a gene: 3. This CDR3 comprises 15 residues. Germline loops: CDR1 MNHEY, CDR2 SMNVEV (reference sequence).

The chain couples TRBV9 to TRBJ2-1; 10 bases are a match to TRBD1. J gave up 9 bases and V 1 base, and 7 bases lay outside the gene matches. This CDR3 contains 15 residues. In germline, CDR1 is SGDLS, CDR2 YYNGEE. The CDR3 bases are TGTGCCAGCAGCGTATCCGGGACAGGGGACGGTGAGCAGTTCTTC. This gives the protein CASSVSGTGDGEQFF.

This chain connects TRBV9 to TRBJ2-3; weak D call: TRBD2 (7 bases). V lost 7 bases and J lost 0, with 15 bases in between. In germline, CDR1 is SGDLS, CDR2 YYNGEE. This CDR3 is built from 15 residues. CDR3 sequence reads: CASGRGRGSTDTQYF. CDR3 DNA: TGTGCCAGCGGCCGGGGGCGGGGGAGCACAGATACGCAGTATTTT.

A single count supports this clone. J is TRBJ2-5 and V is TRBV5-5; weak D call: TRBD2 (5 bases). The J call could be wrong; TRBJ2-7 is a better fit for the DNA end. The CDR3 runs 16 residues. Germline V gene sequence: CDR1 SGHKS, CDR2 YYEKEE (reference sequence). CDR3 bases: TGTGCCAGCACCCTCCGGGTGGACTCGAGCTCCTACGAGCAGTACTTC. It specifies CASTLRVDSSSYEQYF.

V usage is TRBV4-2 and J usage is TRBJ2-1; D ambiguous. The ends were cut back, 0 bases at V and 5 bases at J, with 11 bases in the middle. CDR1 LGHNA and CDR2 YNFKEQ come from the germline V gene. The CDR3 consists of 15 residues. CDR3 bases: TGTGCCAGCAGCCAAGATAAGTGGGCTAACAATGAGCAGTTCTTC. It translates to CASSQDKWANNEQFF.

The chain carries TRBV11-3 and TRBJ2-3; 8 positions agree with TRBD2. V shed 4 bases and J 1 base; nucleotides not matched to a gene: 7. Germline CDR1 is SGHNT and CDR2 is YENEEA. CDR3 length: 16 amino acids. CDR3 DNA: TGTGCCAGCAGCTCCCGGGGGGGCAGGGGCACAGATACGCAGTATTTT. The encoded protein is CASSSRGGRGTDTQYF.

The chain couples TRBV29-1 to TRBJ2-5; 12 bases are a match to TRBD1. The CDR3 covers 14 residues. The V segment lost 5 bases and the J segment 6 bases; nucleotides outside the gene matches: 7. The germline V gene has CDR1 SQVTM and CDR2 ANQGSEA. The CDR3 reads CSVYVRDRGQTQYF. DNA for the CDR3: TGCAGCGTTTATGTCCGGGACAGGGGGCAGACCCAGTACTTC.

This clone was observed a single time. The chain combines TRBV18 with TRBJ2-5, with D hard to call. Trimming took off 2 bases at V and 2 bases at J, with 12 bases between the two ends. The CDR3 has 15 amino acids. Germline lookup yields CDR1 KGHSH and CDR2 LQKENI. The CDR3 loop reads CASSPVGDLQETQYF. Written as DNA, the CDR3 is TGTGCCAGCTCACCAGTCGGCGACCTGCAAGAGACCCAGTACTTC.

The chain combines TRBV12-5 with TRBJ1-5; possibly TRBD1 for D (6 bases). V lost 1 base to trimming and J lost 8 bases, with 18 bases between them. The CDR3 is 16 residues long. Germline CDR1 and CDR2: LGHNT and FRNRAP. The CDR3 spells CASGLDPTGPLEPQHF. As DNA, the CDR3 is TGTGCTAGTGGTTTGGACCCCACAGGGCCTCTGGAGCCCCAGCATTTT. Filled out from reference TRBV12-5 and TRBJ1-5, the complete variable domain reads DARVTQTPRHKVTEMGQEVTMRCQPILGHNTVFWYRQTMMQGLELLAYFRNRAPLDDSGMPKDRFSAEMPDATLATLKIQPSEPRDSAVYFCASGLDPTGPLEPQHFGDGTRLSIL.

The chain couples TRBV19 to TRBJ2-7; 9 bases are shared with TRBD2. The germline V gene encodes CDR1 LNHDA and CDR2 SQIVND (reference sequence). The V and J ends lost 3 bases and 3 bases, in that order; junction bases with no gene match: 6. This CDR3 is 15 amino acids long. The DNA for the CDR3 is TGTGCCAGTAGTATCGGGACTAGCAGTTTCTACGAGCAGTACTTC. This encodes CASSIGTSSFYEQYF.

The chain joins TRBV27 to TRBJ1-5, with D unresolved. The CDR3 extends over 16 amino acids. The V end lost 8 bases, the J end lost 2 bases, and 19 bases lay between the germline ends. The V gene's germline CDR1 is MNHEY and CDR2 SMNVEV (reference sequence). The CDR3 DNA is TGTGCCAGCCACCCCCTCAACCAGGAGGGCAATCAGCCCCAGCATTTT. The encoded protein is CASHPLNQEGNQPQHF.

The J gene is TRBJ2-7, the V gene TRBV7-9; TRBD1 agrees at 9 bases. Germline V CDR1 and CDR2: SEHNR, FQNEAQ (reference sequence). Trimming removed 1 base from V and 6 bases from J; junction bases left unmatched: 4. The CDR3 has 14 residues. CDR3 sequence reads: CASSLVQGAIEQYF. The CDR3 DNA follows: TGTGCCAGCAGCTTAGTACAGGGGGCAATCGAGCAGTACTTC.

The V call is TRBV28, the J call TRBJ1-2, with D tentatively TRBD1 (5 bases). The CDR3 covers 14 residues. Trimming stripped 3 bases from V and 6 bases from J, with 14 bases between. CDR1 and CDR2 (germline): MDHEN, SYDVKM. The CDR3, as DNA: TGTGCCAGCAGTTTCCCCCGGGGCGCACATGGCTACACCTTC. It is translated as CASSFPRGAHGYTF.

The chain recombines TRBV5-4 with TRBJ2-1; D perhaps matches TRBD1 (6 bases). Germline values: CDR1 SGHNT, CDR2 YYREEE (reference sequence). The CDR3 spans 15 residues. With 0 bases removed from V and 4 bases from J, the gap between germline ends came to 11 bases. CDR3 sequence reads: CASSLVGGQYNEQFF. CDR3 DNA: TGTGCCAGCAGCTTGGTTGGGGGCCAATACAATGAGCAGTTCTTC.

The rearrangement links TRBV9 to TRBJ2-4, with 9 bases identical to TRBD2. Germline V gives CDR1 SGDLS, CDR2 YYNGEE. The CDR3 has 21 amino acids. Trimming at V came to 0 bases and at J to 0 bases, leaving 16 bases not matched to a gene. The CDR3 loop reads CASSVVPFGASGDLAKNIQYF. For the CDR3, the DNA is TGTGCCAGCAGCGTAGTTCCTTTTGGGGCTAGCGGGGACCTAGCCAAAAACATTCAGTACTTC.

In the case of this clone: Other DNA sequences of this sample code for an identical CDR3. V and J are TRBV28 and TRBJ2-7; the D gene is possibly TRBD1 (5 bases). The CDR3 extends over 14 amino acids. Germline CDR1 MDHEN, CDR2 SYDVKM. The ends were cut back, 4 bases at V and 0 bases at J, with 10 bases in the middle. The CDR3 loop reads CASSSRQTSYEQYF. The CDR3 region has the DNA TGTGCCAGCAGTTCTCGACAGACCTCCTACGAGCAGTACTTC.

The chain is built from TRBV10-3 and TRBJ2-1, with 9 positions matching TRBD2. With V trimmed by 6 bases and J by 9 bases, 24 bases remained unmatched. The CDR3 extends over 19 amino acids. Germline lookup yields CDR1 ENHRY and CDR2 SYGVKD. This CDR3 is CAISDDRREGLIQFGEQFF. The CDR3 DNA sequence: TGTGCCATCAGCGATGACAGGCGGGAGGGCCTTATCCAATTTGGTGAGCAGTTCTTC.

The rearrangement links TRBV4-3 to TRBJ1-6; 9 bases match TRBD1. CDR3 length: 16 residues. The germline V gene encodes CDR1 LGHNA and CDR2 YSLEER. Unmatched junction bases numbered 11, after V lost 4 bases and J lost 10 bases. The CDR3, as DNA: TGCGCCAGCAGCCCACGCCCCACCGGACAGGGGTCACCCCTCCACTTT. Its protein is CASSPRPTGQGSPLHF.

By sample fraction, this clone is medium-sized. The chain couples TRBV5-6 to TRBJ1-1, with TRBD1 as a possible D gene (6 bases). Trimming pared 4 bases from V and 5 bases from J, leaving 18 bases between. The CDR3 totals 15 residues. Germline loops: CDR1 SGHDT, CDR2 YYEEEE. CDR3 coding DNA: TGTGCCAGCAGCGCACGACCCGGGGGGCTTACTGAAGCTTTCTTT. Protein product: CASSARPGGLTEAFF.

The chain has TRBV5-6 and TRBJ2-1; 8 bases match TRBD1. J lost 7 bases, V lost 4 bases, and 7 bases had no gene match. The CDR3 totals 14 residues. Germline CDR1 and CDR2: SGHDT and YYEEEE. CDR3 DNA sequence: TGTGCCAGCAGCGCGGTGTACAGGGGGAATGAGCAGTTCTTC. Residues: CASSAVYRGNEQFF.